The 32 T cell receptor beta chains listed next were all sequenced from one sample in a study of spatial heterogeneity in lung cancer. Study-wide points: Mutation counts in tumors were tracked by counts of expanded intratumoral alpha and beta TCRs.

TCRdb reanalysed the 5' RACE reads using MiXCR and keeps one entry per CDR3 protein. Among 16,000 or so distinct CDR3 sequences, around 7.1% were seen once, and the ten largest hold roughly a fifth. Time point meaning: sample taken at primary tumor resection. Their recognized antigens are unknown. Sample: lung tumor tissue, taken at surgery. The receptors were sampled from a female donor with early-stage non-small cell lung cancer.

This clonotype was found many times. Because the library targeted alpha chains, this beta chain is an off-target read whose size means little. The rearrangement links TRBV11-3 to TRBJ2-7; maybe TRBD2 (6 bases). V shed 11 bases and J shed 7 bases, with 18 bases lying between them. CDR3 length: 12 residues. CDR1 is SGHNT and CDR2 is YENEEA in the germline V gene. CDR3 residues: CASSGGKPEQYF. The CDR3 DNA reads as TGTGCCTCCTCTGGAGGGAAACCTGAGCAGTACTTC.

This clonotype was observed at least ten times. As an off-target read in a library built for alpha chains, this beta chain has a frequency of little significance. The chain has TRBV7-9 and TRBJ1-5, with D tentatively TRBD1 (5 bases). V gave up 1 base and J gave up 4 bases, with 11 bases separating them. CDR3 length equals 15 residues. Germline assignment: CDR1 SEHNR and CDR2 FQNEAQ (reference sequence). The CDR3 coding sequence is TGTGCCAGCAGCTTAGGTGGGCAGGGTAATCAGCCCCAGCATTTT. Residues: CASSLGGQGNQPQHF.

This clonotype is deemed medium-sized. This beta chain is an off-target read within a library intended for alpha chains, so its frequency means little. The chain carries TRBV7-2 and TRBJ2-7; 11 positions agree with TRBD2. The CDR3 consists of 15 residues. The V and J ends lost 6 bases and 0 bases, in that order; junction bases with no gene match: 4. CDR1 and CDR2 from the germline V gene are SGHTA and FQGNSA. CDR3 residues: CASRGTSGSSYEQYF. CDR3 coding DNA: TGTGCCAGCAGAGGGACTAGCGGAAGCTCCTACGAGCAGTACTTC.

This clonotype has only a few counts. This beta chain is a stray read from a library made for alpha chains; its abundance is not meaningful. The gene calls are TRBV7-2 and TRBJ2-3, with TRBD2 matching 7 bases. The CDR3 covers 15 residues. V shed 3 bases, J shed 5 bases, and the junction held 8 bases outside the gene matches. Germline V gives CDR1 SGHTA, CDR2 FQGNSA. The DNA of the CDR3 is TGTGCCAGCAGCTTTATGGCGGGGGATTTAGATACGCAGTATTTT. Protein sequence: CASSFMAGDLDTQYF.

A word on this clonotype: A much larger clone is a single base away; this may be a read error. For a library built for alpha chains, this beta chain is a stray read; little rests on its size. This rearrangement joins TRBV7-2 to TRBJ2-3, with D maybe TRBD2 (5 bases). The CDR3 extends over 15 amino acids. The ends were cut back, 1 base at V and 2 bases at J, with 10 bases in the middle. Germline V gene lookup returns CDR1 SGHTA and CDR2 FQGNSA. The CDR3 region has the DNA TGTGCCAGCAGCTTAGGACTCCGGGACACAGATACGCAGTATTTT. Translating it yields CASSLGLRDTDTQYF. Complete variable domain (other parts from reference TRBV7-2 and TRBJ2-3): GAGVSQSPSNKVTEKGKDVELRCDPISGHTALYWYRQSLGQGLEFLIYFQGNSAPDKSGLPSDRFSAERTGGSVSTLTIQRTQQEDSAVYLCASSLGLRDTDTQYFGPGTRLTVL.

In this sample, this clonotype turned up many times. This beta chain came through as a stray read in a library set up for alpha chains, and its size says little. The chain recombines TRBV12-3 or TRBV12-4 with TRBJ2-4, with TRBD2 as a possible D gene (6 bases). Trimming shortened V by 3 bases and J by 0 bases, and 15 bases separated the two germline ends. The CDR3 consists of 17 residues. Here the CDR3 reads CASSFGGAGLAKNIQYF. The CDR3 nucleotides are TGTGCCAGCAGTTTTGGAGGGGCTGGACTAGCCAAAAACATTCAGTACTTC.

On this clonotype: This beta chain came through as a stray read in a library set up for alpha chains, and its size says little. This rearrangement joins TRBV20-1 to TRBJ1-1; tentatively, D is TRBD1 (5 bases). Trimming removed 6 bases from V and 8 bases from J, with 19 bases in between. The CDR3 is 13 residues long. CDR1 is DFQATT and CDR2 is SNEGSKA in the germline V gene (reference sequence). Here the CDR3 reads CSALGGGVGEAFF. The CDR3 nucleotides are TGCAGTGCCCTTGGGGGTGGGGTAGGAGAAGCTTTCTTT.

This clonotype was detected a few times. This beta chain is a stray sequence in a library constructed for alpha chains; its clone size is not meaningful. The V and J genes are TRBV6-1 and TRBJ2-3; TRBD1 matches at 11 bases. With 10 bases clipped from V and 7 bases from J, the junction kept 13 bases outside the gene matches. The CDR3 has 15 residues. Per the germline V gene, CDR1 is MNHNS and CDR2 is SASEGT. Here the CDR3 DNA reads TGTGCCACAAAACCCGGACAGGGGGCAAGGAATACGCAGTATTTT. Its translation is CATKPGQGARNTQYF.

The table lists this clonotype with a count of one. This beta chain is off target for a library built for alpha chains, so its abundance means little. The V gene is TRBV3-1, the J gene TRBJ2-3, with 7 bases identical to TRBD1. The CDR3 consists of 15 residues. Germline lookup yields CDR1 LGHDT and CDR2 YNNKEL (reference sequence). V lost 7 bases to trimming and J lost 1 base; unmatched junction nucleotides: 8. CDR3 sequence: CASTLTGARTDTQYF. The CDR3 DNA reads as TGTGCCAGCACCCTTACAGGGGCACGCACAGATACGCAGTATTTT.

This clonotype counts as medium-sized. The library was designed around alpha chains, so this beta chain is a stray read whose abundance carries little weight. This sequence joins TRBV9 and TRBJ2-1; TRBD2 matches at 7 bases. This CDR3 is built from 16 residues. V dropped 0 bases and J dropped 2; count of bases not matched to a gene: 5. Germline CDR1 is SGDLS and CDR2 is YYNGEE. As DNA, the CDR3 is TGTGCCAGCAGCGTAGAGAAGCGGGGTGCCTACAATGAGCAGTTCTTC. It translates to CASSVEKRGAYNEQFF.

This clonotype has at least ten counts. Since the library was made to target alpha chains, this beta chain is a stray read and its abundance is not meaningful. This rearrangement joins TRBV6-4 to TRBJ2-1; D might be TRBD1 (5 bases). The V and J ends lost 8 bases and 9 bases respectively, with 20 bases between them. Germline CDR1 and CDR2: MRHNA and SNTAGT. CDR3 size: 14 residues. In nucleotides, the CDR3 is TGTGCCAGCGGACAAAATTACGGAACAGCTGAGCAGTTCTTC. Protein sequence: CASGQNYGTAEQFF.

This clonotype was seen at least ten times. The library was built for alpha chains, so this beta chain is an off-target read and its size means little. The chain uses TRBV12-3 or TRBV12-4 and TRBJ2-3; no firm D call. The V end lost 5 bases, the J end lost 4 bases, and 19 bases lay between the germline ends. This CDR3 comprises 16 residues. The CDR3 DNA reads as TGTGCCAGCAGTAGACCAACAGTGCTCGGTGCAGATACGCAGTATTTT. Translated: CASSRPTVLGADTQYF.

In this sample, this clonotype turned up many times. This beta chain is an unintended read in a library built for alpha chains; its size means little. This sequence joins TRBV11-2 and TRBJ2-3; D is possibly TRBD1 (5 bases). The CDR3 sequence is 14 residues long. Germline V gene lookup returns CDR1 SGHAT and CDR2 FQNNGV. V was shortened by 3 bases and J by 3 bases, with 10 bases between the two germline ends. The CDR3 spells CASSLTVGTDTQYF. CDR3 sequence (DNA): TGTGCCAGCAGCTTGACAGTTGGTACAGATACGCAGTATTTT.

Many counts were recorded for this clonotype. For a library built for alpha chains, this beta chain is a stray read; little rests on its size. V and J are TRBV30 and TRBJ2-1, with 9 bases identical to TRBD1. Germline trimming cut 3 bases from V and 9 bases from J; bases unmatched to any gene: 9. The V gene's germline CDR1 is GTSNPN and CDR2 SVGIG (reference sequence). CDR3 length: 14 amino acids. CDR3 loop: CAWSSGTGFLEQFF. In DNA, the CDR3 is TGTGCCTGGAGCTCCGGGACAGGGTTCCTTGAGCAGTTCTTC.

As concerns this clonotype: This beta chain is a stray sequence in a library constructed for alpha chains; its clone size is not meaningful. The V gene is TRBV14, the J gene TRBJ2-5; D gene uncertain. The CDR3 has 14 amino acids. The germline CDR1 and CDR2 sequences are SGHDN and FVKESK. V was trimmed by 2 bases and J by 7 bases, leaving 14 bases between them. The CDR3 region has the DNA TGTGCCAGCAGCCAAATCGAGTGGCTGGGGACCCAGTACTTC. Translated: CASSQIEWLGTQYF.

This clonotype is deemed medium-sized. As an off-target read in a library built for alpha chains, this beta chain has a frequency of little significance. The CDR3 spells CASSVGTTYEQYF. The CDR3 DNA reads TGTGCCAGCAGCGTCGGGACCACCTACGAGCAGTACTTC. This chain uses TRBV12-3 or TRBV12-4 with TRBJ2-7; D assignment may be TRBD1 or TRBD2 (5 bases each). Trimming shortened V by 6 bases and J by 2 bases, and 11 bases separated the two germline ends. CDR3 length equals 13 residues.

This clonotype was detected only a few times. A library prepared for alpha chains yielded this beta chain as an off-target read; its size is of little meaning. This chain joins TRBV5-6 and TRBJ2-3; D uncertain. The CDR3 is made up of 15 amino acids. CDR1 is SGHDT and CDR2 is YYEEEE in the germline V gene. Trimming left V 7 bases short and J 5 bases short, with 20 bases between. The CDR3 loop is CASGRRTFMGDTQYF. Here the CDR3 DNA reads TGTGCCAGCGGACGGCGGACGTTCATGGGAGATACGCAGTATTTT.

In its sample, this clonotype was seen a few times. Little can be read into the size of this beta chain, an off-target read in a library designed for alpha chains. The CDR3 bases are TGCGCCAGCAGCCATCCCGGGTCCTCTGGCTCCTATAATTCACCCCTCCACTTT. It encodes CASSHPGSSGSYNSPLHF. V gene TRBV4-1 combines with J gene TRBJ1-6; D not certain. V lost 3 bases and J lost 0, with 15 bases in between. Looked up from germline, CDR1 is MGHRA and CDR2 is YSYEKL. There are 18 residues in the CDR3.

Many counts were recorded for this clonotype. This beta chain came through as a stray read in a library set up for alpha chains, and its size says little. V usage is TRBV7-6 and J usage is TRBJ2-3; D remains ambiguous. The CDR3 has 15 amino acids. V was shortened by 0 bases and J by 1 base, with 8 bases between the two germline ends. Germline CDR1 SGHVS, CDR2 FNYEAQ. The CDR3 loop reads CASSLAQDGTDTQYF. The CDR3 coding sequence is TGTGCCAGCAGCTTAGCCCAGGACGGCACAGATACGCAGTATTTT.

This clonotype was found a few times. A library prepared for alpha chains yielded this beta chain as an off-target read; its size is of little meaning. The V call is TRBV30, the J call TRBJ1-3; weak D call: TRBD1 (6 bases). V was cut by 2 bases and J by 2 bases, with 10 bases left in between. The CDR3 length is 14 residues. Germline V gives CDR1 GTSNPN, CDR2 SVGIG (reference sequence). The CDR3 region has the DNA TGTGCCTGGAGTTCGGGGGCCGCTGGAAACACCATATATTTT. Its translation is CAWSSGAAGNTIYF.

This clonotype occurred many times. This beta chain turned up in a library designed for alpha chains; as an off-target read, its abundance says little. V gene TRBV20-1 combines with J gene TRBJ1-1, with D possibly TRBD1 on 5 matching bases. V was clipped by 6 bases and J by 0 bases, with 14 bases between them. The CDR3 has 14 residues. Germline lookup yields CDR1 DFQATT and CDR2 SNEGSKA (reference sequence). The CDR3 loop is CSARSGTVNTEAFF. The CDR3 region has the DNA TGCAGTGCCCGCTCCGGGACGGTGAACACTGAAGCTTTCTTT.

A word on this clonotype: This beta chain was picked up by a library intended for alpha chains and is off target, so its count carries little meaning. This rearrangement joins TRBV12-3 or TRBV12-4 to TRBJ2-1, with no clear D. V lost 2 bases and J 3 bases, leaving 11 bases between the germline ends. The CDR3 runs to 15 residues. CDR3 protein: CASSLREIGYNEQFF. The CDR3 coding sequence is TGTGCCAGCAGTTTAAGAGAGATAGGCTACAATGAGCAGTTCTTC.

The table lists this clonotype with many counts. A library prepared for alpha chains yielded this beta chain as an off-target read; its size is of little meaning. The chain combines TRBV11-2 with TRBJ2-7, with 8 bases aligning to TRBD1. The CDR3 is 16 residues long. V trimming: 5 bases; J trimming: 3 bases; junction bases outside the gene matches: 12. The germline V gene encodes CDR1 SGHAT and CDR2 FQNNGV. For the CDR3, the DNA is TGTGCCAGCAGCCTAAGACAGGGGCCCCTCCGCTACGAGCAGTACTTC. Amino acids: CASSLRQGPLRYEQYF. The variable domain in full, completed from reference TRBV11-2 and TRBJ2-7, reads EAGVAQSPRYKIIEKRQSVAFWCNPISGHATLYWYQQILGQGPKLLIQFQNNGVVDDSQLPKDRFSAERLKGVDSTLKIQPAKLEDSAVYLCASSLRQGPLRYEQYFGPGTRLTVT.

This clonotype was detected ten times or more. This beta chain is a stray sequence in a library constructed for alpha chains; its clone size is not meaningful. The chain carries TRBV6-6 and TRBJ1-2, with a weak D call TRBD1 (5 bases). The CDR3 length is 16 residues. The V end was cut by 0 bases, the J end by 3 bases, with 14 bases between. Germline loops: CDR1 MNHNY, CDR2 SVGAGI (reference sequence). The CDR3 spells CASSYSGWGTDYGYTF. The CDR3 DNA reads TGTGCCAGCAGTTACTCGGGCTGGGGGACCGACTATGGCTACACCTTC.

This clonotype was seen at least ten times. This beta chain came through as a stray read in a library set up for alpha chains, and its size says little. V and J are TRBV6-1 and TRBJ2-1, with D tentatively TRBD1 or TRBD2 (5 bases each). The length of the CDR3 is 15 residues. Trimming cost V 1 base and J 0 bases, with 7 bases left between them. Germline-derived CDR1 and CDR2 are MNHNS and SASEGT. CDR3 sequence reads: CASSEEGSSYNEQFF. The CDR3 DNA is TGTGCCAGCAGTGAAGAGGGGAGCTCCTACAATGAGCAGTTCTTC.

Many counts were recorded for this clonotype. The library was built for alpha chains, so this beta chain is an off-target read and its size means little. The chain joins TRBV15 to TRBJ2-3; the D gene is possibly TRBD1 (7 bases). The V end was cut by 1 base, the J end by 1 base, with 9 bases between. This CDR3 comprises 15 residues. CDR1 is LNHNV and CDR2 is YYDKDF in the germline V gene (reference sequence). CDR3 region: CATSRGGTGTDTQYF. The CDR3 nucleotides read TGTGCCACCAGCAGAGGCGGGACAGGCACAGATACGCAGTATTTT.

This clonotype came up many times. Because the library targeted alpha chains, this beta chain is an off-target read whose size means little. V gene TRBV27 combines with J gene TRBJ2-5; TRBD1 matches 10 bases. Unmatched junction bases numbered 9, after V lost 2 bases and J lost 0 bases. Looked up from germline, CDR1 is MNHEY and CDR2 is SMNVEV (reference sequence). The CDR3 length is 18 residues. The CDR3 nucleotides are TGTGCCAGCAGTTTAGTTGGGGACAGGGGAGGAAACCAAGAGACCCAGTACTTC. Its translation is CASSLVGDRGGNQETQYF.

This clonotype was seen only a few times. With the library built for alpha chains, this beta chain is off target and its frequency is not meaningful. The CDR3 region is CASSFLQKRGVATNEKLFF. The CDR3 nucleotides read TGTGCCAGCAGCTTTTTACAGAAAAGGGGAGTTGCAACTAATGAAAAACTGTTTTTT. The chain couples TRBV7-8 to TRBJ1-4; D is perhaps TRBD1 (5 bases). The germline V gene encodes CDR1 SGHVS and CDR2 FQNEAQ. There are 19 residues in the CDR3. V was trimmed by 3 bases and J by 0 bases, leaving 20 bases between them. Drawing the rest from reference TRBV7-8 and TRBJ1-4, the complete variable domain is GAGVSQSPRYKVAKRGQDVALRCDPISGHVSLFWYQQALGQGPEFLTYFQNEAQLDKSGLPSDRFFAERPEGSVSTLKIQRTQQEDSAVYLCASSFLQKRGVATNEKLFFGSGTQLSVL.

Many counts were recorded for this clonotype. The library was designed around alpha chains, so this beta chain is a stray read whose abundance carries little weight. The chain is built from TRBV6-5 and TRBJ1-6, with a tentative D call TRBD1 (5 bases). The CDR3 is made up of 13 amino acids. V gave up 2 bases and J gave up 9 bases, with 8 bases separating them. Germline CDR1 is MNHEY and CDR2 is SVGAGI. The CDR3, as DNA: TGTGCCAGCAGTTACAGGGGCGGTTCACCCCTCCACTTT. Protein: CASSYRGGSPLHF.

This clonotype occurred many times. This beta chain is off target for a library built for alpha chains, so its abundance means little. The chain combines TRBV20-1 with TRBJ1-1, with 7 bases that match TRBD1. Trimming cost V 0 bases and J 1 base; bases outside gene matches: 5. The CDR3 totals 15 residues. The V gene's germline CDR1 is DFQATT and CDR2 SNEGSKA (reference sequence). Written as DNA, the CDR3 is TGCAGTGCTAGAGATTACAGGGGAACGAACACTGAAGCTTTCTTT. It specifies CSARDYRGTNTEAFF.

The sample holds many counts of this clonotype. A library prepared for alpha chains yielded this beta chain as an off-target read; its size is of little meaning. This chain links TRBV28 with TRBJ2-3; 7 positions agree with TRBD1. The CDR3 totals 16 residues. The V gene end was trimmed by 5 bases and the J gene end by 7 bases; junction bases not matched to a gene: 15. Germline loops: CDR1 MDHEN, CDR2 SYDVKM. The CDR3 coding sequence is TGTGCCAGCAGTCCACCCCGGGACAGACAACGACATACGCAGTATTTT. Encoded protein: CASSPPRDRQRHTQYF.

Regarding this clonotype: This beta chain lies outside the target of a library built for alpha chains; its clone size means little. This rearrangement joins TRBV30 to TRBJ2-5; tentative D call: TRBD1 (5 bases). Trimming stripped 1 base from V and 5 bases from J, with 14 bases between. The V gene's germline CDR1 is GTSNPN and CDR2 SVGIG (reference sequence). The CDR3 contains 14 residues. CDR3: CAWSGGRAVETQYF. Written as DNA, the CDR3 is TGTGCCTGGAGTGGCGGCAGGGCTGTGGAGACCCAGTACTTC.